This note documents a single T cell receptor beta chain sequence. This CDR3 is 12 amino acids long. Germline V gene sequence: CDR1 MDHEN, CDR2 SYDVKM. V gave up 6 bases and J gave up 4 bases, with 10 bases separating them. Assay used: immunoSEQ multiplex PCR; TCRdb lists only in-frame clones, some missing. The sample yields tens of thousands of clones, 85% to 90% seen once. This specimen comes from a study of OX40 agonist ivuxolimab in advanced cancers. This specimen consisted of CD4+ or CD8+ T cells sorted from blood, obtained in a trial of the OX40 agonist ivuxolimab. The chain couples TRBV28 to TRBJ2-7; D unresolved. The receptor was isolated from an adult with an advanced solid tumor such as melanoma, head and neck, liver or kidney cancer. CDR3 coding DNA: TGTGCCAGCAGCCCCGGTGGTTACGAGCAGTACTTC. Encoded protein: CASSPGGYEQYF.